This TCR beta chain was documented in a study of graft-versus-host responses after intestinal transplantation. For the study at large: Induction with anti-thymocyte globulin, then tacrolimus and steroids for three to four years, was given to all recipients.

Study-wide results and caveats: Present in recipient marrow, GvH clones included some that appeared first in ileum or blood. Allografts carried high graft-versus-host to host-versus-graft clonal ratios in patients having graft-donor T cell macrochimerism.

As for this clone: What it binds is unknown. The same CDR3 arises from other DNA sequences in this sample as well.

The CDR3 is 15 residues long. Germline lookup yields CDR1 SGHTA and CDR2 FQGNSA. The V end lost 0 bases, the J end lost 0 bases, and 6 bases lay between the germline ends. The protocol was immunoSEQ multiplex PCR, while the TCRdb copy is restricted to in-frame clones and leaves out a portion. This sample has about 130,000 clones, with over 90% found just once. The chain carries TRBV7-2 and TRBJ1-3; no definite D call. The input for sequencing was unstimulated CD4+ T cells sorted from spleen or lymph node cells, taken before intestinal transplant. The TCR was taken from a human donor who received an intestinal transplant. CDR3 in amino acids: CASSLAGSSGNTIYF. The CDR3 DNA follows: TGTGCCAGCAGCTTAGCGGGAAGCTCTGGAAACACCATATATTTT.